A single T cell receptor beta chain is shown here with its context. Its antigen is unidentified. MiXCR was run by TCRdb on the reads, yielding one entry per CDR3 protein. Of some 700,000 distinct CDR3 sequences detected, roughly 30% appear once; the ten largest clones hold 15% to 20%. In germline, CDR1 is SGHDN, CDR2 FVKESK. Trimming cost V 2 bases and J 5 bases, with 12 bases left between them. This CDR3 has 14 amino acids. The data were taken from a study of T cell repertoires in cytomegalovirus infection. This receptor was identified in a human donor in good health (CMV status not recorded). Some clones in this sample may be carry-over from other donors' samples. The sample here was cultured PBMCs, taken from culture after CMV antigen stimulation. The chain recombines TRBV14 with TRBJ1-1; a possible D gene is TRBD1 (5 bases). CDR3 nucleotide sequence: TGTGCCAGCAGCCAACTTGGGGGAGGGACTGAAGCTTTCTTT. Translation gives CASSQLGGGTEAFF.